The rows below give T cell receptor beta chains drawn from one sample of a study of tumor-infiltrating lymphocytes in primary liver carcinoma. TCRdb reprocessed the multiplex PCR reads via MiXCR and lists one record per CDR3 protein. In the table there are approximately 320,000 distinct CDR3 sequences, approximately 54% of which are singletons. Sequencing was done on a sample of peripheral blood. These receptors all stem from a woman aged 30 to 39 with primary liver carcinoma and hepatitis B virus infection. CDR3s include the opening cysteine and the closing phenylalanine or tryptophan. D genes are given only for firm matches. Some rows have no size entry. The others give once, few or many, or a class for an expanded clone.

d_call: TRBD1; clone_size: -; v_call: TRBV6-1; j_call: TRBJ1-4; cdr3_nt: TGTGCCAGCAGTGCCCCGGGACAGATGTGGGGAACTAATGAAAAACTGTTTTTT; cdr3_aa: CASSAPGQMWGTNEKLFF
d_call: -; clone_size: -; v_call: TRBV28; j_call: TRBJ2-3; cdr3_nt: TGTGCCAGCAGTTCTCGGGGGAAAGGCACAGATACGCAGTATTTT; cdr3_aa: CASSSRGKGTDTQYF
d_call: TRBD2; clone_size: -; v_call: TRBV6-1; j_call: TRBJ2-1; cdr3_nt: TGTGCCAGCAGTGAAGGGACTAGTTTTTTCAATGGGCAGTTCTTC; cdr3_aa: CASSEGTSFFNGQFF
d_call: -; clone_size: many; v_call: TRBV11-2; j_call: TRBJ2-1; cdr3_nt: TGTGCCAGCAGCAGCAGCAATGAGCAGTTCTTC; cdr3_aa: CASSSSNEQFF
d_call: TRBD2; clone_size: -; v_call: TRBV6-1; j_call: TRBJ2-1; cdr3_nt: TGTGCCAGCAGGAAACAGCGGGAGGTTGTGAATGAGCAGTCCTTC; cdr3_aa: CASRKQREVVNEQSF
d_call: -; clone_size: -; v_call: TRBV11-3; j_call: TRBJ2-1; cdr3_nt: TGTGCCAGCAGCTTACGGAATAGCTCCTACAATGAGCAGTTCTTC; cdr3_aa: CASSLRNSSYNEQFF
d_call: TRBD1; clone_size: -; v_call: TRBV4-1; j_call: TRBJ2-7; cdr3_nt: TGCGCCAGCAGCCAAGGACAGGGGAGGAAAGTAGGTTTCTACGAGCAGAACTTC; cdr3_aa: CASSQGQGRKVGFYEQNF
d_call: -; clone_size: -; v_call: TRBV7-9; j_call: TRBJ2-5; cdr3_nt: TGTGCCAGCAGCTCAAAACTAGCAGAGACCCAGTACTTC; cdr3_aa: CASSSKLAETQYF
d_call: -; clone_size: once; v_call: TRBV28; j_call: TRBJ1-1; cdr3_nt: TGTGCCAGCAGTTTATTCGCGACAGCGTACGAAACTGAAGCTTTCTTT; cdr3_aa: CASSLFATAYETEAFF
d_call: -; clone_size: -; v_call: TRBV7-9; j_call: TRBJ2-7; cdr3_nt: TGTGCCAGCAGCCAGCCGAATTCCCATTCCAGGAGGGGCCCTTCCGGCGAGGGCTACGAGCAGTACTTC; cdr3_aa: CASSQPNSHSRRGPSGEGYEQYF
d_call: -; clone_size: many; v_call: TRBV29-1; j_call: TRBJ2-7; cdr3_nt: TGCAGCGTTGAGGTGGTGGGAACTGTCTACGAGCAGTACTTC; cdr3_aa: CSVEVVGTVYEQYF
d_call: TRBD2; clone_size: -; v_call: TRBV11-2; j_call: TRBJ2-7; cdr3_nt: TGTGCCAGCACCGAAGGACTAGCGGAATTCTACGAGCAGTACTTC; cdr3_aa: CASTEGLAEFYEQYF
d_call: -; clone_size: -; v_call: TRBV11-2; j_call: TRBJ1-2; cdr3_nt: TGTGCCAGCAGCCCATGGGTCACTAACTATGGTTACACCTTC; cdr3_aa: CASSPWVTNYGYTF
d_call: TRBD1; clone_size: -; v_call: TRBV14; j_call: TRBJ2-5; cdr3_nt: TGTGCCAGCAGCCGATCACAACAGGGGCAAGAGACCCAGTACTTC; cdr3_aa: CASSRSQQGQETQYF
d_call: -; clone_size: few; v_call: TRBV29-1; j_call: TRBJ2-5; cdr3_nt: TGCAGCGTTGCGGGGGTGTGGGACGGCAAACAAGAGACCCAGTACTTC; cdr3_aa: CSVAGVWDGKQETQYF
d_call: -; clone_size: -; v_call: TRBV6-5; j_call: TRBJ1-1; cdr3_nt: TGTGCCAGCAGTTCTAGGTCTGCCATCACTGAAGCTTTCTTT; cdr3_aa: CASSSRSAITEAFF
d_call: -; clone_size: few; v_call: TRBV5-6; j_call: TRBJ2-6; cdr3_nt: TGTGCCAGCACCCCGACACAGGCCAACGTCCTGACTTTC; cdr3_aa: CASTPTQANVLTF
d_call: -; clone_size: many; v_call: TRBV11-2; j_call: TRBJ1-2; cdr3_nt: TGTGCCAGCAGCTTAGAAGGCTCCTATGGCTACACCTTC; cdr3_aa: CASSLEGSYGYTF
d_call: -; clone_size: -; v_call: TRBV6-1; j_call: TRBJ2-1; cdr3_nt: TGTGCCAGCAGAGCAGGAGGGCTAAACAATGAGCAGTCCTTC; cdr3_aa: CASRAGGLNNEQSF
d_call: TRBD1; clone_size: few; v_call: TRBV12-3/TRBV12-4; j_call: TRBJ2-5; cdr3_nt: TGTGCCAGCAGTCCCCGATCGGACAGGCAAGAGACCCAGTACTTC; cdr3_aa: CASSPRSDRQETQYF
d_call: TRBD2; clone_size: -; v_call: TRBV24-1; j_call: TRBJ2-1; cdr3_nt: TGTGCCACCAGTGACATAGCGGGAGGGCCCTACAATGAGCAGTTCTTC; cdr3_aa: CATSDIAGGPYNEQFF
d_call: -; clone_size: -; v_call: TRBV6-6; j_call: TRBJ2-3; cdr3_nt: TGTGCCAGCAGTTGGGACGAGGCAGGGGGGGACACAGATACGCAGTATTTT; cdr3_aa: CASSWDEAGGDTDTQYF
d_call: -; clone_size: -; v_call: TRBV11-2; j_call: TRBJ1-6; cdr3_nt: TGTGCCAGCAACTTAGAACGCAGCCAGAATTCACCCCTCCACTTT; cdr3_aa: CASNLERSQNSPLHF
d_call: -; clone_size: many; v_call: TRBV12-3/TRBV12-4; j_call: TRBJ2-7; cdr3_nt: TGTGCCAGCACCATCTCAAACGGCTACGAGCAGTACTTC; cdr3_aa: CASTISNGYEQYF
d_call: TRBD2; clone_size: -; v_call: TRBV4-1; j_call: TRBJ2-5; cdr3_nt: TGCGCCAGCAGCCAGCCCCGGGACTACCTATACAATGAGCAGCACTTC; cdr3_aa: CASSQPRDYLYNEQHF
d_call: TRBD2; clone_size: many; v_call: TRBV29-1; j_call: TRBJ2-3; cdr3_nt: TGCAGCGTTGACCGCGGACTAGCGGGAGGGCCCTCGGCCAGCACAGATACGCAGTATTTT; cdr3_aa: CSVDRGLAGGPSASTDTQYF
d_call: -; clone_size: -; v_call: TRBV28; j_call: TRBJ2-3; cdr3_nt: TGTGCCAGCAGTTTATGGTTTCCAACTAGCAGAGATACGCAGTATTTT; cdr3_aa: CASSLWFPTSRDTQYF
d_call: -; clone_size: few; v_call: TRBV12-5; j_call: TRBJ2-2; cdr3_nt: TGTGCTAGTGGTTACGGAGGGGAGCTGTTTTTT; cdr3_aa: CASGYGGELFF
d_call: TRBD2; clone_size: once; v_call: TRBV6-2/TRBV6-3; j_call: TRBJ2-7; cdr3_nt: TGTGCCATCAGAAAAAGCGGGAGGGAGCCCTACGAGCAGTACTTC; cdr3_aa: CAIRKSGREPYEQYF
d_call: -; clone_size: -; v_call: TRBV6-5; j_call: TRBJ2-1; cdr3_nt: TGTACCAGCAGTTTCTTTCACTCCTACAATGAGCAGTTCTTC; cdr3_aa: CTSSFFHSYNEQFF
d_call: -; clone_size: few; v_call: TRBV24-1; j_call: TRBJ1-5; cdr3_nt: TGTGCCACCAGTGATTCCCGGGCCCCCAATCAGCCCCAGCATTTT; cdr3_aa: CATSDSRAPNQPQHF
d_call: TRBD1; clone_size: -; v_call: TRBV6-6; j_call: TRBJ1-5; cdr3_nt: TGTGTCAGCAGAGCGACAGGGGGCGGTCAGCCCCAGCATTTT; cdr3_aa: CVSRATGGGQPQHF
d_call: -; clone_size: -; v_call: TRBV4-1; j_call: TRBJ2-1; cdr3_nt: TGCGCCAGCAGCCAAGGGGACGGGACCTACAATGAGCAGTTCTTC; cdr3_aa: CASSQGDGTYNEQFF
d_call: -; clone_size: -; v_call: TRBV6-1; j_call: TRBJ2-2; cdr3_nt: TGTGCCAGCAATGAAACCCTTCCCGGGGGCGCCGCGAGCACCGAGGAGCTGTTTTTT; cdr3_aa: CASNETLPGGAASTEELFF
d_call: TRBD2; clone_size: -; v_call: TRBV5-4; j_call: TRBJ2-7; cdr3_nt: TGTGCCAGCAGCTCAGACGGGACTAGGGGCGACGAGCAGTACTTC; cdr3_aa: CASSSDGTRGDEQYF
d_call: TRBD2; clone_size: -; v_call: TRBV11-2; j_call: TRBJ2-1; cdr3_nt: TGTGCCAGCAGCTTAGGGGTGTCTAGCGGGAGAAGCAATGAGCAGTTCTTC; cdr3_aa: CASSLGVSSGRSNEQFF
d_call: -; clone_size: few; v_call: TRBV5-4; j_call: TRBJ2-1; cdr3_nt: TGTGCCAGCAGCTTGGAGTCACGTAGGTACAATGAGCAGTTCTTC; cdr3_aa: CASSLESRRYNEQFF
d_call: -; clone_size: once; v_call: TRBV20-1; j_call: TRBJ1-5; cdr3_nt: TGCAGTGCTAGAAAGCAGAGCAATCAGCCACAGCATTTT; cdr3_aa: CSARKQSNQPQHF
d_call: -; clone_size: many; v_call: TRBV12-3/TRBV12-4; j_call: TRBJ2-1; cdr3_nt: TGTGCCAGCTTAACTGGGGACAATGAGCAGTTCTTC; cdr3_aa: CASLTGDNEQFF
d_call: TRBD2; clone_size: -; v_call: TRBV11-2; j_call: TRBJ2-1; cdr3_nt: TGCGCCAGCAGCCCACGGACGACGGGGGGTGAGCAGTTCTTC; cdr3_aa: CASSPRTTGGEQFF
d_call: -; clone_size: -; v_call: TRBV4-2; j_call: TRBJ2-3; cdr3_nt: TGTGCCAGCAGCCAAGAAGGGGTCTTAACAGTTACGCAGTATTTT; cdr3_aa: CASSQEGVLTVTQYF